This T cell receptor beta chain is from a study of cytomegalovirus exposure and HLA in healthy donors. Overall study results and limits: Accurate predictions that matched the HLA-A and HLA-B alleles of most subjects were reportedly made from TCR beta sequences.

The V segment lost 5 bases and the J segment 6 bases; nucleotides outside the gene matches: 14. This CDR3 contains 16 residues. Germline lookup yields CDR1 GTSNPN and CDR2 SVGIG (reference sequence). This clone was counted a single time. Its antigen is currently unknown. Primers included in the PCR were 60 Vbeta and 13 Jbeta primers. Generated by immunoSEQ multiplex PCR, the TCRdb table keeps only in-frame clones and is missing some. The repertoire consists of 150,000 to 200,000 clones, with about 88% occurring once and the leading ten covering approximately 2%. Sample: PBMCs. The chain combines TRBV30 with TRBJ2-3; 10 bases align to TRBD2. The TCR was taken from a young woman in good health and CMV-seronegative. The CDR3 coding sequence is TGTGCCTGGGCGTACGGACTAGCGGAGAGGGCGGATACGCAGTATTTT. This gives the protein CAWAYGLAERADTQYF.